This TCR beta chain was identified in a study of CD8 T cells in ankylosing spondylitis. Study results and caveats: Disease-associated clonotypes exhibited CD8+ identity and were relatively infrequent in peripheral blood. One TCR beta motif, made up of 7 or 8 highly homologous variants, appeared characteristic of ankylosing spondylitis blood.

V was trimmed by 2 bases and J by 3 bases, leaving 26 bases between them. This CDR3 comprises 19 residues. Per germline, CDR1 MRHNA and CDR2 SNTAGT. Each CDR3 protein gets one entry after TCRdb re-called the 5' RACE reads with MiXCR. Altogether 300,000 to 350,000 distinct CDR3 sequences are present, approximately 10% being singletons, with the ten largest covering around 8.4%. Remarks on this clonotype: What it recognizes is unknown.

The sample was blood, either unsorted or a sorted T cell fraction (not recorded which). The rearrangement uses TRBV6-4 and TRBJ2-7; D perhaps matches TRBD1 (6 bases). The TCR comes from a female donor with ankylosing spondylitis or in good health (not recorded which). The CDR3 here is CASSDASETGNTGVYEQYF. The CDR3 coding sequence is TGTGCCAGCAGTGACGCCTCAGAGACAGGTAACACCGGTGTCTACGAGCAGTACTTC.